Listed below are T cell receptor beta chains from one sample, sequenced in a study of naive and memory T cell subsets. MiXCR, applied by TCRdb to the UMI-ligation and nested PCR reads, yields one record per CDR3 protein. The table lists roughly 100,000 distinct CDR3 sequences, roughly 14% of them singletons. Material: naive CD8+ T cells from blood. These TCRs come from a human donor in good health. CDR3s include the opening cysteine and the closing phenylalanine or tryptophan.

CASSEYNGYGYTF,TRBV25-1
CASSQDQRVGYGYTF,TRBV3-1
CASSPGGGARTYEQYF,TRBV9
CASSSGEGTRGEQFF,TRBV11-2
CAVLSESYNEQFF,TRBV19
CASSDTRRPYEQYF,TRBV12-3/TRBV12-4
CASSLVDNEQFF,TRBV12-3/TRBV12-4
CSAARGDTEAFF,TRBV20-1
CASSLVSGSVNEQYF,TRBV12-3/TRBV12-4
CASSLIGTSTDTQYF,TRBV7-9
CASSWAGDYSNQPQHF,TRBV5-6
CASSQERQGEIGHQPQHF,TRBV4-3
CASFTYGQYGYTF,TRBV2
CASSQEGLADYNEQFF,TRBV4-3
CASSAVRGRGYGDTQYF,TRBV7-9
CAISERSQGTPNEQFF,TRBV10-3
CASSFRGSSYNEQFF,TRBV27
CASSSRQYNEQFF,TRBV7-2
CSGSDRVAEAFF,TRBV29-1
CAISEGRHSYEQYF,TRBV10-3
CASSDPTDRPSRGTQYF,TRBV6-5
CASSTGDRPGEQYF,TRBV7-9
CASSLVSGANVLTF,TRBV7-8
CASSYTETGVGEQFF,TRBV6-6
CASTDTLTRPGELFF,TRBV7-3